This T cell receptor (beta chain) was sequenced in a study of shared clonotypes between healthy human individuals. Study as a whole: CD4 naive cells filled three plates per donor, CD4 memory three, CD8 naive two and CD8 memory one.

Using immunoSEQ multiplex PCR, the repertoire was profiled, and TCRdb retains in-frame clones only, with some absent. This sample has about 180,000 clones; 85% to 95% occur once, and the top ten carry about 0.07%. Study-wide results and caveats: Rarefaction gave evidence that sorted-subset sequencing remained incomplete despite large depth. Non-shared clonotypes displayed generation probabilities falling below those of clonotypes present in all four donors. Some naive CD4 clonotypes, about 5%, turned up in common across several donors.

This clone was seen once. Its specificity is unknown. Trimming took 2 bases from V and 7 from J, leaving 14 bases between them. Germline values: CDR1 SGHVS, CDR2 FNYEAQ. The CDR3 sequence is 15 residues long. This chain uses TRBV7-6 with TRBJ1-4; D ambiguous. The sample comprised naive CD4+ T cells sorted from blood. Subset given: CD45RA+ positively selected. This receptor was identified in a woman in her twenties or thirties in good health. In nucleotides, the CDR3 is TGTGCCAGCAGCTTAAGGAGTGTGGTCAGTGAAAAACTGTTTTTT. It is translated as CASSLRSVVSEKLFF.